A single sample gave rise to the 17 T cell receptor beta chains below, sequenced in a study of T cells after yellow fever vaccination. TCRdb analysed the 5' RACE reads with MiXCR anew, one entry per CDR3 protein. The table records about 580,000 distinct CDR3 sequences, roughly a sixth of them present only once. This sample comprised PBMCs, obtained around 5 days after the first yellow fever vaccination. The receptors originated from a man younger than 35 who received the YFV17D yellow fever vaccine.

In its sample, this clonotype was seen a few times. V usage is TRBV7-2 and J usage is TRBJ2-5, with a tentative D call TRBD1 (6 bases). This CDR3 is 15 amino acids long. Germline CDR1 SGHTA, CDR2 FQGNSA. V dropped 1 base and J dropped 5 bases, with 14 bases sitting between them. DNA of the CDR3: TGTGCCAGCAGCTTAGGAGGGGGATTCAGTGAGACCCAGTACTTC. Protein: CASSLGGGFSETQYF.

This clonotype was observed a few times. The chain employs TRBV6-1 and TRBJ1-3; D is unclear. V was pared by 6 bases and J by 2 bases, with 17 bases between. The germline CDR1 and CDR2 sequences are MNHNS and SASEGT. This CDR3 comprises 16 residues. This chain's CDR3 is CASSPSGRSTGNTIYF. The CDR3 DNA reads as TGTGCCAGCAGCCCTAGTGGTCGGTCGACTGGAAACACCATATATTTT.

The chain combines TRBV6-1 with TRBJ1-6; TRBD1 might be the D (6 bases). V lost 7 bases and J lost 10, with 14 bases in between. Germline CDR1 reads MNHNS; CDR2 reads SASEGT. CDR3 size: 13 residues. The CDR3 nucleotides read TGTGCCAGCAACACAAGGGGACAATCACCCCTCCACTTT. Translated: CASNTRGQSPLHF.

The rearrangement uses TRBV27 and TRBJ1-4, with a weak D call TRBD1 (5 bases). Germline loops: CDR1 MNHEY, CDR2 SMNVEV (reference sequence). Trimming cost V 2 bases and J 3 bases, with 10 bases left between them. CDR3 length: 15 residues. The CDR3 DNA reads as TGTGCCAGCAGTTTAGGGGGGGAAGCTAATGAAAAACTGTTTTTT. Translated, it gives CASSLGGEANEKLFF.

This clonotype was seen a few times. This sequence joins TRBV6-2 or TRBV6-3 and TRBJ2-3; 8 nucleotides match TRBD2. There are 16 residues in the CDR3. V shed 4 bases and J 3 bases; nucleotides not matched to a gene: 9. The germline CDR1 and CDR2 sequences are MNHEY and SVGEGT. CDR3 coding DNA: TGTGCCAGCAGTTCAGTGACTAGCGAATCAACAGATACGCAGTATTTT. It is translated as CASSSVTSESTDTQYF.

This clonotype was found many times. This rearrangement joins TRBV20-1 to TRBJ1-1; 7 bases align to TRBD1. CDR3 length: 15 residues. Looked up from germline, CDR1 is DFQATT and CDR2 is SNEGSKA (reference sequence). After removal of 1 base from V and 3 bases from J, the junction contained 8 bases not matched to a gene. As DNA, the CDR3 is TGCAGTGCTAGAGTTGCAGGGGGTCAGGACACTGAAGCTTTCTTT. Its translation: CSARVAGGQDTEAFF.

Written as DNA, the CDR3 is TGCGCCAGCAGCCAAGATCAAGGGGCAAATTCACCCCTCCACTTT. This sequence encodes CASSQDQGANSPLHF. This rearrangement joins TRBV4-3 to TRBJ1-6; a weak D match, TRBD1 (5 bases). The CDR3 totals 15 residues. Trimming removed 0 bases from V and 7 bases from J, with 10 bases in between. The V gene's germline CDR1 is LGHNA and CDR2 YSLEER.

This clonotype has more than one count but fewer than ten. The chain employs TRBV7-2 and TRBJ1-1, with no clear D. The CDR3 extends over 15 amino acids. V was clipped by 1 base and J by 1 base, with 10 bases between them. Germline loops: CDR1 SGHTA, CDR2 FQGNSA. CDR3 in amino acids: CASSLGQAGNTEAFF. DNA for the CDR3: TGTGCCAGCAGCTTAGGGCAGGCGGGGAACACTGAAGCTTTCTTT. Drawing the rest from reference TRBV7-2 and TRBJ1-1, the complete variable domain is GAGVSQSPSNKVTEKGKDVELRCDPISGHTALYWYRQSLGQGLEFLIYFQGNSAPDKSGLPSDRFSAERTGGSVSTLTIQRTQQEDSAVYLCASSLGQAGNTEAFFGQGTRLTVV.

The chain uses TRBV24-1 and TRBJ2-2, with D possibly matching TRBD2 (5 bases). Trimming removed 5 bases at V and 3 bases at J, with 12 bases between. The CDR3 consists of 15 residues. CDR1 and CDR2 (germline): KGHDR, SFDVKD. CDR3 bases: TGTGCCACCAGTGCCTCTTCGGGGTACACCGGGGAGCTGTTTTTT. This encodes CATSASSGYTGELFF.

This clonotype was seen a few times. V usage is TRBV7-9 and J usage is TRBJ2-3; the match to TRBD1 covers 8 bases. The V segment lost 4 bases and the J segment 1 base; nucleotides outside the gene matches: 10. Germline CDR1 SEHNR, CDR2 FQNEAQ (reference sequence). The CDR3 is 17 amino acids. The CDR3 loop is CASSSASGGTGTDTQYF. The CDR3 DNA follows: TGTGCCAGCAGCTCAGCCTCAGGGGGCACTGGCACAGATACGCAGTATTTT.

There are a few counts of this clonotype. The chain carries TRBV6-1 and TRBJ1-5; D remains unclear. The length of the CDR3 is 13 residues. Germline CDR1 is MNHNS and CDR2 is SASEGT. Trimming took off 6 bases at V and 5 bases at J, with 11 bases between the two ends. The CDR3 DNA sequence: TGTGCCAGCAGGGGGTGGGCGGATCAGCCCCAGCATTTT. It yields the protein CASRGWADQPQHF.

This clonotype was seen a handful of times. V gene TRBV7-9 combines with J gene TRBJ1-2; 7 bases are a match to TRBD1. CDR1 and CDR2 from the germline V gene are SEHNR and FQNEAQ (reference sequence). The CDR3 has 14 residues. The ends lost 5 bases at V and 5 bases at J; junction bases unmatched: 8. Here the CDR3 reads CASSDRDRVYGYTF. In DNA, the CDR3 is TGTGCCAGCAGCGACCGGGACAGAGTTTATGGCTACACCTTC.

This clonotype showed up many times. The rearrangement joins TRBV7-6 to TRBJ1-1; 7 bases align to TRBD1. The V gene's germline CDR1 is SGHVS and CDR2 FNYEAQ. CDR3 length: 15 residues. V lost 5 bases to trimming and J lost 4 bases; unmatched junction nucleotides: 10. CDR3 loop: CASSPPKAGGTEAFF. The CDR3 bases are TGTGCCAGCAGCCCCCCCAAGGCAGGGGGCACTGAAGCTTTCTTT.

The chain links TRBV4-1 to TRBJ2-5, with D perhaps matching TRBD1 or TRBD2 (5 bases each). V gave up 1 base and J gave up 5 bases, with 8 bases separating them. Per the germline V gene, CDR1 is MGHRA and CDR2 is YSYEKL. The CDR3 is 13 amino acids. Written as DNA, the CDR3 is TGCGCCAGCAGCCAAGCAGGGAGCGAGACCCAGTACTTC. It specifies CASSQAGSETQYF.

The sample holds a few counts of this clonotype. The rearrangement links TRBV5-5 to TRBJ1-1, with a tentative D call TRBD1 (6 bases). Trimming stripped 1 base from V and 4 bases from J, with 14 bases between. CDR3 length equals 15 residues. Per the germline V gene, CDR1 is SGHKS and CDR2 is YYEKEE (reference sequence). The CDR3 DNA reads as TGTGCCAGCAGCTTGTTTAGGGGACAAGGCACTGAAGCTTTCTTT. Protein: CASSLFRGQGTEAFF.

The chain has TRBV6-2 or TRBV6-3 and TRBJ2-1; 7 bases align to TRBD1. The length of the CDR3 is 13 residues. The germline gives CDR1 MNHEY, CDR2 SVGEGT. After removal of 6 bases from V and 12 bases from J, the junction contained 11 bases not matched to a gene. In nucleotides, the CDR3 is TGTGCCAGCAGCATAGACAGGGCACAAAGGCAGTTCTTC. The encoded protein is CASSIDRAQRQFF.

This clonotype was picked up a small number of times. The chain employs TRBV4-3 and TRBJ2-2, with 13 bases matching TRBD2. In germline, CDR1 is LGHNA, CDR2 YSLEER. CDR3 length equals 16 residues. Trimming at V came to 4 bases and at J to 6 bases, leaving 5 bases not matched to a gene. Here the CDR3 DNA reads TGCGCCAGCAGCCTAAGGACTAGCGGGGGTTCCGGGGAGCTGTTTTTT. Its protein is CASSLRTSGGSGELFF.